The 11 T cell receptor beta chains reported below all come from one sample, sequenced in a study of breast tumors, draining lymph nodes, adjacent tissues. TCRdb passed the multiplex PCR reads through MiXCR, listing each CDR3 protein once. The sample contains some 9,200 distinct CDR3 sequences, roughly 46% of which appear only once. The sequenced sample was tumor-adjacent breast tissue. These receptors were taken from a female donor with breast cancer. Some clones in this sample may be carry-over from other donors' samples.

This clonotype has at least ten counts. The chain links TRBV20-1 to TRBJ2-1; 10 bases line up with TRBD2. V shed 2 bases, J shed 5 bases, and the junction held 12 bases outside the gene matches. CDR1 and CDR2 (germline): DFQATT, SNEGSKA (reference sequence). The CDR3 spans 17 residues. The chain's CDR3 is CSARSYALAGLNNEQFF. Written as DNA, the CDR3 is TGCAGTGCTAGATCGTACGCACTAGCGGGGTTAAACAATGAGCAGTTCTTC.

This clonotype occurred many times. The V gene is TRBV3-1, the J gene TRBJ1-5; D remains ambiguous. The V end lost 4 bases, the J end lost 4 bases, and 14 bases lay between the germline ends. The CDR3 sequence is 15 residues long. Germline V gives CDR1 LGHDT, CDR2 YNNKEL (reference sequence). The chain's CDR3 is CASSPVPGGNQPQHF. CDR3 DNA sequence: TGTGCCAGCAGCCCTGTCCCCGGAGGGAATCAGCCCCAGCATTTT. Full variable domain (missing parts from reference TRBV3-1 and TRBJ1-5): DTAVSQTPKYLVTQMGNDKSIKCEQNLGHDTMYWYKQDSKKFLKIMFSYNNKELIINETVPNRFSPKSPDKAHLNLHINSLELGDSAVYFCASSPVPGGNQPQHFGDGTRLSIL.

The rearrangement links TRBV29-1 to TRBJ1-2, with TRBD1 identical over 11 bases. In germline, CDR1 is SQVTM, CDR2 ANQGSEA. Trimming removed 6 bases from V and 5 bases from J; junction bases left unmatched: 8. The CDR3 is made up of 14 amino acids. The DNA of the CDR3 is TGCAGCGTCGGACAGGGGGCGCGGTCTTATGGCTACACCTTC. As protein: CSVGQGARSYGYTF. The entire variable domain, with the rest obtained from reference TRBV29-1 and TRBJ1-2, is as follows: SAVISQKPSRDICQRGTSLTIQCQVDSQVTMMFWYRQQPGQSLTLIATANQGSEATYESGFVIDKFPISRPNLTFSTLTVSNMSPEDSSIYLCSVGQGARSYGYTFGSGTRLTVV.

This rearrangement joins TRBV7-9 to TRBJ1-2, with 9 bases aligning to TRBD1. V trimming: 1 base; J trimming: 4 bases; junction bases outside the gene matches: 7. The CDR3 runs 16 residues. From germline, CDR1 is SEHNR and CDR2 FQNEAQ (reference sequence). CDR3 sequence reads: CASSLVGQGSSYGYTF. CDR3 coding DNA: TGTGCCAGCAGCTTAGTCGGACAGGGGAGTTCCTATGGCTACACCTTC.

Relative to its sample, this clonotype is medium-sized. CDR3: CASSLEGGRARETQYF. The CDR3, as DNA: TGCGCCAGCAGCTTGGAAGGCGGGAGGGCGAGGGAGACCCAGTACTTC. V and J are TRBV5-1 and TRBJ2-5, with 9 bases that match TRBD2. Germline V gene sequence: CDR1 SGHRS, CDR2 YFSETQ. The CDR3 has 16 residues. V dropped 0 bases and J dropped 5; count of bases not matched to a gene: 8.

This clonotype was seen ten or more times. This chain joins TRBV4-1 and TRBJ1-4; D remains unclear. CDR1 is MGHRA, CDR2 YSYEKL, per germline. The CDR3 has 15 amino acids. Trimming shortened V by 4 bases and J by 0 bases, and 9 bases separated the two germline ends. This chain's CDR3 is CASSLMGATNEKLFF. The DNA of the CDR3 is TGCGCCAGCAGCCTAATGGGTGCAACTAATGAAAAACTGTTTTTT.

The V gene is TRBV7-8, the J gene TRBJ2-2; D gene ambiguous. The CDR3 runs to 12 residues. Germline CDR1 is SGHVS and CDR2 is FQNEAQ. V was pared by 5 bases and J by 6 bases, with 7 bases between. CDR3 nucleotides: TGTGCCAGCAGCCCCTGGGCCGGGGAGCTGTTTTTT. As protein: CASSPWAGELFF. The whole variable domain, remainder taken from reference TRBV7-8 and TRBJ2-2, is GAGVSQSPRYKVAKRGQDVALRCDPISGHVSLFWYQQALGQGPEFLTYFQNEAQLDKSGLPSDRFFAERPEGSVSTLKIQRTQQEDSAVYLCASSPWAGELFFGEGSRLTVL.

This rearrangement joins TRBV7-3 to TRBJ1-6; D call uncertain. Trimming cost V 5 bases and J 7 bases, with 3 bases left between them. This CDR3 has 11 residues. Germline V gene lookup returns CDR1 SGHTA and CDR2 FQGTGA. The CDR3: CASSENSPLHF. The CDR3 nucleotides are TGTGCCAGCAGCGAAAATTCACCCCTCCACTTT.

The rearrangement joins TRBV4-3 to TRBJ2-1, with 8 bases lining up with TRBD2. Germline CDR1 is LGHNA and CDR2 is YSLEER. This CDR3 contains 14 residues. With 5 bases clipped from V and 8 bases from J, the junction kept 8 bases outside the gene matches. This CDR3 is CASSLGLGRHEQFF. The CDR3 DNA follows: TGCGCCAGCAGCTTGGGACTAGGAAGGCATGAGCAGTTCTTC.

By sample fraction, this clonotype is medium-sized. This chain uses TRBV10-3 with TRBJ2-3; D is tentatively TRBD1 or TRBD2 (5 bases each). Trimming pared 8 bases from V and 3 bases from J, leaving 18 bases between. The germline gives CDR1 ENHRY, CDR2 SYGVKD. The CDR3 length is 15 residues. The DNA for the CDR3 is TGTGCCATCCGGTCCCAGGGTGGGGGAACAGATACGCAGTATTTT. This codes for CAIRSQGGGTDTQYF.

This clonotype is categorized as medium-sized. This rearrangement joins TRBV2 to TRBJ2-1; D not resolved. Germline V gene lookup returns CDR1 SNHLY and CDR2 FYNNEI. V was shortened by 2 bases and J by 15 bases, with 20 bases between the two germline ends. This CDR3 region has 14 residues. In DNA, the CDR3 is TGTGCCAGCAGTGAAATCTTAACGGTGGGTAACTCGTTCTTC. This gives the protein CASSEILTVGNSFF.